Listed below are T cell receptor beta chains from one sample, sequenced in a study of CD8+CD57+ T cells in acquired aplastic anemia. TCRdb analysed the reads with MiXCR anew, one entry per CDR3 protein. The table includes roughly 160,000 distinct CDR3 sequences, about three fifths detected once. The specimen was sorted CD4+, CD8+, or CD8+CD57+ T cells (not recorded which) from PBMCs. These receptors were obtained from a human donor in good health. Each CDR3 is given without its conserved first and last residue. Clone size is shown for a subset of rows, as once, few, many or a class of expanded clone.

.,TRBV2,TRBJ2-3,14,ASSSPSGRKTDTQY
once,TRBV19,TRBJ1-2,15,ASSGGDGQSALFGYT
.,TRBV20-1,TRBJ2-1,10,SARAGYNEQF
once,TRBV7-9,TRBJ2-5,15,ASSPRLAGGQSGTQY
.,TRBV7-7,TRBJ2-7,13,ASSLRFGQSYEQY
.,TRBV15,TRBJ1-1,13,ATSRELTGNTEAF
.,TRBV6-5,TRBJ1-6,9,ASRTDRELH
.,TRBV7-2,TRBJ2-3,10,ASSLRVDTQY
.,TRBV7-2,TRBJ1-1,13,ASSSQPTENTEAF
few,TRBV5-1,TRBJ2-7,13,ASSPGHLGSYEQY
.,TRBV2,TRBJ2-7,10,ASSDTGDQQY
.,TRBV19,TRBJ2-7,13,ASSPRDRDYYEQY
once,TRBV15,TRBJ2-7,13,ATSRVRDSSYEQY
many,TRBV6-6,TRBJ2-5,13,ASSYSKGLRETQY
few,TRBV15,TRBJ2-7,11,ATSTDSGYEQY
once,TRBV7-9,.,12,ASSWLAGGETQY
.,TRBV5-1,TRBJ2-1,13,ASSLARPTVGEQF
many,TRBV28,TRBJ2-1,9,ASSRERSPF
many,TRBV6-5,TRBJ2-2,10,ASSYGTGELF